This T cell receptor (beta chain) was sequenced for a study of T cell responses to AZD1222 COVID-19 vaccine. V was pared by 2 bases and J by 7 bases, with 12 bases between. The CDR3 runs 15 residues. Germline V gives CDR1 LNHDA, CDR2 SQIVND (reference sequence). The repertoire was sequenced with immunoSEQ multiplex PCR; TCRdb's copy has only in-frame clones and lacks some. The sample yields around 100,000 clones, approximately 91% seen once. The chain couples TRBV19 to TRBJ1-6; D is unresolved. This receptor was taken from an adult in good health. The sample in question was peripheral blood, obtained on day 0 of AZD1222 vaccination. The CDR3 nucleotides read TGTGCCAGTAGTATAATCGGGCCTCCCAATTCACCCCTCCACTTT. Protein sequence: CASSIIGPPNSPLHF.